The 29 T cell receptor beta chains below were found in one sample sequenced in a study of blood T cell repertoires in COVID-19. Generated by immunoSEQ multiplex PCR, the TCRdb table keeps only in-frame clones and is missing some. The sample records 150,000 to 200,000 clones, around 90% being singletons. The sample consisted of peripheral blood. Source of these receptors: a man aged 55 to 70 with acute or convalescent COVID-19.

CDR3 DNA: TGCAGCCCGCACCGGGGTCCCAATGAAAAACTGTTTTTT. This encodes CSPHRGPNEKLFF. The J gene is TRBJ1-4, the V gene TRBV29-1; D remains ambiguous. The CDR3 sequence is 13 residues long. CDR1 and CDR2 from the germline V gene are SQVTM and ANQGSEA. V was cut by 8 bases and J by 5 bases, with 15 bases left in between.

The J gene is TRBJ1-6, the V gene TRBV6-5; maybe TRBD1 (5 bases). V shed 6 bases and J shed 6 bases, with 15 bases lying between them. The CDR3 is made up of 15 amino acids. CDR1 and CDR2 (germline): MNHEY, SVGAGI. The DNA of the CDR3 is TGTGCCAGCAGAGCAGGGATTTTCAGTAATTCACCCCTCCACTTT. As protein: CASRAGIFSNSPLHF.

The CDR3 coding sequence is TGTGCCAGCACGAAGGGGGCCATAATTCATGAGCAGTTCTTC. Translation: CASTKGAIIHEQFF. The chain links TRBV2 to TRBJ2-1, with TRBD1 identical over 7 bases. CDR1 and CDR2 from the germline V gene are SNHLY and FYNNEI. This CDR3 is built from 14 residues. Trimming at V came to 7 bases and at J to 8 bases, leaving 11 bases not matched to a gene.

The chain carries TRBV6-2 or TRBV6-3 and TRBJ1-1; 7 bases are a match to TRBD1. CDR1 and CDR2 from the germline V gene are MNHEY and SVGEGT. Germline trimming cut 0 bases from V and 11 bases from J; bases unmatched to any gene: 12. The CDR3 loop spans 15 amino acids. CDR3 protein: CASSYSEGAVASAFF. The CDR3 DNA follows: TGTGCCAGCAGTTACTCTGAGGGGGCGGTGGCTTCTGCTTTCTTT.

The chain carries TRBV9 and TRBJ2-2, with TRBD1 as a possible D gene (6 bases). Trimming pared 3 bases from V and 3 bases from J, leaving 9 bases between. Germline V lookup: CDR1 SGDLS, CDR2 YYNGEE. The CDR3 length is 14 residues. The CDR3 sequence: CASSGQADTGELFF. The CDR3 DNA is TGTGCCAGCAGCGGACAGGCAGACACCGGGGAGCTGTTTTTT.

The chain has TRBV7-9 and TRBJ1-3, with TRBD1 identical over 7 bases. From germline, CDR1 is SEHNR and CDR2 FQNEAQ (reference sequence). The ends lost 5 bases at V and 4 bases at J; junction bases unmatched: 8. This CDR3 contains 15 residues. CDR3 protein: CASSAQGEWGNTIYF. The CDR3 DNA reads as TGTGCCAGCAGCGCCCAGGGGGAATGGGGAAACACCATATATTTT.

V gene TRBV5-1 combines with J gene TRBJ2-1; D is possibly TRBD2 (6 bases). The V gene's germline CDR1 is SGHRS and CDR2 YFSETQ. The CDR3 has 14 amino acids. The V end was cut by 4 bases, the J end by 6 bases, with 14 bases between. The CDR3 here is CASSAGGTSNEQFF. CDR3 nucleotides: TGCGCCAGCAGCGCCGGGGGAACGTCCAATGAGCAGTTCTTC. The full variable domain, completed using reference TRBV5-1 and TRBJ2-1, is KAGVTQTPRYLIKTRGQQVTLSCSPISGHRSVSWYQQTPGQGLQFLFEYFSETQRNKGNFPGRFSGRQFSNSRSEMNVSTLELGDSALYLCASSAGGTSNEQFFGPGTRLTVL.

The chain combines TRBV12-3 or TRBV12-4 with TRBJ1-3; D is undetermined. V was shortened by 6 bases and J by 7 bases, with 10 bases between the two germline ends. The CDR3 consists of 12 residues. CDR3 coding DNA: TGTGCCAGCAGGCGGCCGGGGAACACCATATATTTT. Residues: CASRRPGNTIYF.

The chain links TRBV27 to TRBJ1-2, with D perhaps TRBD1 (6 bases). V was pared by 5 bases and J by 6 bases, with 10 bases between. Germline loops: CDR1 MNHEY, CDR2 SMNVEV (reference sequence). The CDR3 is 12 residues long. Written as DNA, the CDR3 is TGTGCCAGCAGTACAGGGAGGGATGGCTACACCTTC. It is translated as CASSTGRDGYTF.

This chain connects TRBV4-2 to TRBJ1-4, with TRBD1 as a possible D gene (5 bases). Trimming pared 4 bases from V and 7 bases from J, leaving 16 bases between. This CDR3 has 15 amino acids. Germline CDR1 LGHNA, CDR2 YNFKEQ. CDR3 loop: CASSLSGGFVEKLFF. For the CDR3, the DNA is TGTGCCAGCAGCCTAAGTGGGGGGTTCGTTGAAAAACTGTTTTTT.

This CDR3 is CASSSSGNYGYTF. The CDR3 coding sequence is TGTGCCAGCAGTTCATCGGGGAACTATGGCTACACCTTC. This chain connects TRBV6-5 to TRBJ1-2; D is uncertain. V was trimmed by 4 bases and J by 2 bases, leaving 8 bases between them. Per the germline V gene, CDR1 is MNHEY and CDR2 is SVGAGI. The CDR3 length is 13 residues.

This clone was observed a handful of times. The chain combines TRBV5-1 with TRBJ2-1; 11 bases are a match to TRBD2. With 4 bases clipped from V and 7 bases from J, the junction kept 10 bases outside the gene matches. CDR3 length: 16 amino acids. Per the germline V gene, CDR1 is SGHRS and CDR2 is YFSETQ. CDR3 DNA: TGCGCCAGCAGCCAAACCCCTAGCGGGGGGATGAATGAGCAGTTCTTC. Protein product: CASSQTPSGGMNEQFF.

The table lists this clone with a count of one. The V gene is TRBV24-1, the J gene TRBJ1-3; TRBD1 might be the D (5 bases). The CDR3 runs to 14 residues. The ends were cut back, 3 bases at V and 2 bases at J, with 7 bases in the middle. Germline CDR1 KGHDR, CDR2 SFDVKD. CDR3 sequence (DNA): TGTGCCACCAGTGATGGAGGGGCTGGAAACACCATATATTTT. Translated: CATSDGGAGNTIYF.

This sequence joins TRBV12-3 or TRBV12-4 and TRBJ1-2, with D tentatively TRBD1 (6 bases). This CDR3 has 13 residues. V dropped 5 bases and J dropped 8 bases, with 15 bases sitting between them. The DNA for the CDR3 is TGTGCCAGCAGTCCCCGGACAGCGGGGGGCTACACCTTC. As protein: CASSPRTAGGYTF.

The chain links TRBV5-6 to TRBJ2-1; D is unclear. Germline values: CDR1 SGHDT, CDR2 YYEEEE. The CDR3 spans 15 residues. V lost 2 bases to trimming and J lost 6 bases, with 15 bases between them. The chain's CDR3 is CASSLRFGRSNEQFF. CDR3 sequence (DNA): TGTGCCAGCAGCTTAAGGTTTGGCCGGAGCAATGAGCAGTTCTTC. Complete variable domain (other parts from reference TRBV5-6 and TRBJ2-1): DAGVTQSPTHLIKTRGQQVTLRCSPKSGHDTVSWYQQALGQGPQFIFQYYEEEERQRGNFPDRFSGHQFPNYSSELNVNALLLGDSALYLCASSLRFGRSNEQFFGPGTRLTVL.

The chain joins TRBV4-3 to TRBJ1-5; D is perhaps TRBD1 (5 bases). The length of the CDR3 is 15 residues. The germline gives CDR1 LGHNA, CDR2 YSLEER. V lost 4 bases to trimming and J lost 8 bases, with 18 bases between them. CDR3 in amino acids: CASSLRQRNGEPQHF. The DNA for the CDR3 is TGCGCCAGCAGCCTACGACAGAGGAACGGCGAGCCCCAGCATTTT.

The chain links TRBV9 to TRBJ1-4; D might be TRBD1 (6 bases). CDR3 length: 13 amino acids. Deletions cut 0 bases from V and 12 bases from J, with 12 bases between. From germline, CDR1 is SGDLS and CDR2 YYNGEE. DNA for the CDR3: TGTGCCAGCAGCGTAGGAGCAGGGGTGGAACTGTTTTTT. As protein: CASSVGAGVELFF.

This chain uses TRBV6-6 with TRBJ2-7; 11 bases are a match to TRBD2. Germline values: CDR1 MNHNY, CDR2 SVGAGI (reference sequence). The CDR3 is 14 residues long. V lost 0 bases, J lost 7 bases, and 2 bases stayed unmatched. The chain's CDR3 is CASSYSTSGVEQYF. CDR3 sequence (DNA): TGTGCCAGCAGTTACTCGACTAGCGGGGTTGAGCAGTACTTC.

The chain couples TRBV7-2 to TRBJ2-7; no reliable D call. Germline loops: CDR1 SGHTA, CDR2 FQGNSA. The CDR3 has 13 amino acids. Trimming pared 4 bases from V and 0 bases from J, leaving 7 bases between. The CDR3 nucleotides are TGTGCCAGCAGCTACTATAACTCCTACGAGCAGTACTTC. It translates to CASSYYNSYEQYF.

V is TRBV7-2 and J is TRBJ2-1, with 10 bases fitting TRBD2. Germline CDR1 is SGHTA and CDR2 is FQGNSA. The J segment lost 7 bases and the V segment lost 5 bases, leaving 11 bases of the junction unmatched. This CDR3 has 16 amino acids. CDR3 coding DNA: TGTGCCAGCAGCCGTCCGCTAGCGGGGGCGGGGAATGAGCAGTTCTTC. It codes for CASSRPLAGAGNEQFF.

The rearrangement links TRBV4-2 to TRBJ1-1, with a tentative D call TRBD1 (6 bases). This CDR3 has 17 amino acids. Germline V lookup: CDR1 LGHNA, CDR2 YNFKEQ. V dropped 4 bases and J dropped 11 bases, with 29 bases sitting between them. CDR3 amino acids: CASSLNSLGAGGEGAFF. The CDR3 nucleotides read TGTGCCAGCAGCCTGAACTCCCTGGGGGCCGGGGGGGAAGGGGCTTTCTTT.

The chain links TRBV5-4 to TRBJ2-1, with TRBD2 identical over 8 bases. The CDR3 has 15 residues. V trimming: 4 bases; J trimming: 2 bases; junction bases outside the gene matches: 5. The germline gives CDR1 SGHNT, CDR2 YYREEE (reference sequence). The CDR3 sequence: CASSRDGGAYNEQFF. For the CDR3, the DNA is TGTGCCAGCAGCCGGGACGGGGGGGCCTACAATGAGCAGTTCTTC.

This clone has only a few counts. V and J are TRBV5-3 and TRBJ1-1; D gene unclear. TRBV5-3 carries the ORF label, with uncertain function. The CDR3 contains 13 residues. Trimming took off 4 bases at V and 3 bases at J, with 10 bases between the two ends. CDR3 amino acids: CARSPRTDTEAFF. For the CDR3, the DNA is TGTGCCAGAAGCCCCCGAACGGACACTGAAGCTTTCTTT.

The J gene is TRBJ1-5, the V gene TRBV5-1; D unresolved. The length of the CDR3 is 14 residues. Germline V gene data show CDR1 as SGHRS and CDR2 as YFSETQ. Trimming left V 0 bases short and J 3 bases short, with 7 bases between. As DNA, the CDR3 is TGCGCCAGCAGCTTGGGAGGGTACAATCAGCCCCAGCATTTT. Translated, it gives CASSLGGYNQPQHF. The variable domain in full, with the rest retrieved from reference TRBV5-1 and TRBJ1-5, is KAGVTQTPRYLIKTRGQQVTLSCSPISGHRSVSWYQQTPGQGLQFLFEYFSETQRNKGNFPGRFSGRQFSNSRSEMNVSTLELGDSALYLCASSLGGYNQPQHFGDGTRLSIL.

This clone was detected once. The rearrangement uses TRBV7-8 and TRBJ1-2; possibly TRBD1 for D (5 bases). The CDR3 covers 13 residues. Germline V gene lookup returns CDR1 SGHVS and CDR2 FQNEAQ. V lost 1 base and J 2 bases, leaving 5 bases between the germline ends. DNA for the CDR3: TGTGCCAGCAGCTTAGAGGGGAACTATGGCTACACCTTC. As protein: CASSLEGNYGYTF.

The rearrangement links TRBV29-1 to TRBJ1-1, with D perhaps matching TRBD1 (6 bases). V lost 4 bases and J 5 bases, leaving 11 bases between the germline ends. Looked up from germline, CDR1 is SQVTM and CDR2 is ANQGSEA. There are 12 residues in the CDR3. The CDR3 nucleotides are TGCAGCGTTGTAGAACAGGGAACTGAAGCTTTCTTT. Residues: CSVVEQGTEAFF.

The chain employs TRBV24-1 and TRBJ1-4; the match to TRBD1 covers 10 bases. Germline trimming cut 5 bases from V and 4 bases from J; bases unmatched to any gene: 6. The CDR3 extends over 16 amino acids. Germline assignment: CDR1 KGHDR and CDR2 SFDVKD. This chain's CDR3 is CATSGPGQGSNEKLFF. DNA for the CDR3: TGTGCCACCAGTGGCCCGGGACAGGGGAGTAATGAAAAACTGTTTTTT.

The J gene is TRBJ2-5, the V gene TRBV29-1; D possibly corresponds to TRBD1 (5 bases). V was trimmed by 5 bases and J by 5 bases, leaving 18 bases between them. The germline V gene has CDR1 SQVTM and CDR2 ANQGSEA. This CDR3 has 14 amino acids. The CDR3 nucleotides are TGCAGCGTTATGGCAGGGTCAACCTTGGAGACCCAGTACTTC. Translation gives CSVMAGSTLETQYF.

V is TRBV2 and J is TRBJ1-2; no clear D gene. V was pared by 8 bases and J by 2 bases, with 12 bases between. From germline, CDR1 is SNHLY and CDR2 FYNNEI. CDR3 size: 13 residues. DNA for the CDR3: TGTGCCAGCGGTATCAGCGCCAACTATGGCTACACCTTC. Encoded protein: CASGISANYGYTF. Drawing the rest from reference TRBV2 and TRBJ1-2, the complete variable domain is EPEVTQTPSHQVTQMGQEVILRCVPISNHLYFYWYRQILGQKVEFLVSFYNNEISEKSEIFDDQFSVERPDGSNFTLKIRSTKLEDSAMYFCASGISANYGYTFGSGTRLTVV.